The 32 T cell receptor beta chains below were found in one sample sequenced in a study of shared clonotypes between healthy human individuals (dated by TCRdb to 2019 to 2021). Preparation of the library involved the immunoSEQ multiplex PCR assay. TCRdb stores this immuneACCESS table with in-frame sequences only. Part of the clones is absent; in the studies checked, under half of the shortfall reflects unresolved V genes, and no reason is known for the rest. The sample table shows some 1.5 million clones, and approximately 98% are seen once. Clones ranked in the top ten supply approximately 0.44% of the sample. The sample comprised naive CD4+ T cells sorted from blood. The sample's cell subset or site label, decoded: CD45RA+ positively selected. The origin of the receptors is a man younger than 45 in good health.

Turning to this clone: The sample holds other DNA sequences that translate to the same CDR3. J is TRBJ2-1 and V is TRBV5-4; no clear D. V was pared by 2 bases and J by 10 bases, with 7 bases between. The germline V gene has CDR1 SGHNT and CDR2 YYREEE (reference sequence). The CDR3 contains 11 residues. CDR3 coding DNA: TGTGCCAGCAGCTTTGGTCACGAGCAGTTCTTC. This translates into CASSFGHEQFF.

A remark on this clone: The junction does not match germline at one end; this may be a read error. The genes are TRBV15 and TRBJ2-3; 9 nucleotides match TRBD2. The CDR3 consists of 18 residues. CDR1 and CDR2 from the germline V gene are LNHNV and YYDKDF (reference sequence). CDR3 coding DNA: TGTGCCACCAGCAGCCGATCAGGTAGTAGCGGGAGCAGAGATACGCAGTATTTT. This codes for CATSSRSGSSGSRDTQYF.

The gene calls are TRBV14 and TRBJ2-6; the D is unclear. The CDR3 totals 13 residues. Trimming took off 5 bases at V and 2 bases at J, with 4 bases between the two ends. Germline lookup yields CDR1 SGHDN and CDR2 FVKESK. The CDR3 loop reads CASSWTGANVLTF. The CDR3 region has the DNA TGTGCCAGCAGCTGGACTGGGGCCAACGTCCTGACTTTC.

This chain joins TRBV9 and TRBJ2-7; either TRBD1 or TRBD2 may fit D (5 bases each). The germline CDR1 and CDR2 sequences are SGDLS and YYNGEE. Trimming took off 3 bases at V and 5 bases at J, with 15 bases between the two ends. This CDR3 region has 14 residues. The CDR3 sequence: CASSALGTSDEQYF. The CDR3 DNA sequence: TGTGCCAGCAGCGCCCTCGGGACCTCGGACGAGCAGTACTTC.

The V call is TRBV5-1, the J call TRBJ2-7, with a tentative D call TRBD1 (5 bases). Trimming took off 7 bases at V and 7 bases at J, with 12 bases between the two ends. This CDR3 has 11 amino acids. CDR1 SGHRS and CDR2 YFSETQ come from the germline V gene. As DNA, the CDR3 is TGCGCCAGCCAGGAGACAGCTGAGCAGTACTTC. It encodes CASQETAEQYF. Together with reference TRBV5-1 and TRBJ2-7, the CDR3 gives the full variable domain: KAGVTQTPRYLIKTRGQQVTLSCSPISGHRSVSWYQQTPGQGLQFLFEYFSETQRNKGNFPGRFSGRQFSNSRSEMNVSTLELGDSALYLCASQETAEQYFGPGTRLTVT.

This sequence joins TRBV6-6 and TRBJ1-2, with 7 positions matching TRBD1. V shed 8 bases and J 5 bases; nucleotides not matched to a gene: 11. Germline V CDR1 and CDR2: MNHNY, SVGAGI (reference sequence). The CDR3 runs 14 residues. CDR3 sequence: CASGPTGRFYGYTF. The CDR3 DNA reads TGTGCCAGCGGCCCGACAGGGAGGTTTTATGGCTACACCTTC.

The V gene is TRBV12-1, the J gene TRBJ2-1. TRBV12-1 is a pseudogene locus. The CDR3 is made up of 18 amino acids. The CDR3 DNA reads TGTGCCAGCAGCTTTGATGGGGATGGGTCAAGTCAGAACAATGAGCAGTTCTTC. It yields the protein CASSFDGDGSSQNNEQFF.

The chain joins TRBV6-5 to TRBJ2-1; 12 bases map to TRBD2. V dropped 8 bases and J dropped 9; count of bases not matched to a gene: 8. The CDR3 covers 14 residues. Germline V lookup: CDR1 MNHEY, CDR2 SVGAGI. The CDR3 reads CASGPSGRAGEQFF. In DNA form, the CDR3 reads TGTGCCAGCGGCCCTAGCGGGAGGGCCGGTGAGCAGTTCTTC.

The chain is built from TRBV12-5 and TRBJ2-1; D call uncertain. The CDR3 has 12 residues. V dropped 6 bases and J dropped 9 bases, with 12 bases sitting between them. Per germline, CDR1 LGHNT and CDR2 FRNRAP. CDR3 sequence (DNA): TGTGCTAGTGGGTCCCATGAGACTGAGCAGTTCTTC. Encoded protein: CASGSHETEQFF.

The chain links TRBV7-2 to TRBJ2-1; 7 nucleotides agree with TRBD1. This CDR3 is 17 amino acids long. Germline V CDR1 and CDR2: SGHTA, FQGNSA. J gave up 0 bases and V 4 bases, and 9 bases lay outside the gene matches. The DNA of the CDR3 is TGTGCCAGCAGCTATAAGCACAGGGGAAACTCCTACAATGAGCAGTTCTTC. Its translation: CASSYKHRGNSYNEQFF.

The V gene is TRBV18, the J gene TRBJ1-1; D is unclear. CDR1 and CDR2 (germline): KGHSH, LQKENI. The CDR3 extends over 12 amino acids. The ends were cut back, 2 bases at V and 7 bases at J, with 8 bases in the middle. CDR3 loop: CASSPSLSEAFF. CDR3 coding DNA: TGTGCCAGCTCACCAAGTTTAAGTGAAGCTTTCTTT. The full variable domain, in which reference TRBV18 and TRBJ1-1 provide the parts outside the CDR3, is NAGVMQNPRHLVRRRGQEARLRCSPMKGHSHVYWYRQLPEEGLKFMVYLQKENIIDESGMPKERFSAEFPKEGPSILRIQQVVRGDSAAYFCASSPSLSEAFFGQGTRLTVV.

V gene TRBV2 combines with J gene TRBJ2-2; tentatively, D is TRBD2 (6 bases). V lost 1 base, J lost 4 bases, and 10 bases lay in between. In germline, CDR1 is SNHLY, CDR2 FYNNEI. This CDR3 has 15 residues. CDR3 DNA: TGTGCCAGCAGTGAAGTAGCGGTACTCACCGGGGAGCTGTTTTTT. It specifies CASSEVAVLTGELFF. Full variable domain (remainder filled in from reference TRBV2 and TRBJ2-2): EPEVTQTPSHQVTQMGQEVILRCVPISNHLYFYWYRQILGQKVEFLVSFYNNEISEKSEIFDDQFSVERPDGSNFTLKIRSTKLEDSAMYFCASSEVAVLTGELFFGEGSRLTVL.

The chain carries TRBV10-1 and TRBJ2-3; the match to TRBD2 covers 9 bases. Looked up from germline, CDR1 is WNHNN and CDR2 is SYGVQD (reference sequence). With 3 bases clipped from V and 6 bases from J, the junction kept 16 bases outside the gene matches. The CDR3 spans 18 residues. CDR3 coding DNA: TGCGCCAGCAGTGAATCCCGAATAGCGGGGGTCTCACGCGATACGCAGTATTTT. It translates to CASSESRIAGVSRDTQYF.

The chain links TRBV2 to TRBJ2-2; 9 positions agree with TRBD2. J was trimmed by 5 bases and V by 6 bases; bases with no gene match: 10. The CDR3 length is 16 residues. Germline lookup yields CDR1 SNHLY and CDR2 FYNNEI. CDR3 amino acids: CASRRGGRAATGELFF. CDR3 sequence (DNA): TGTGCCAGCAGGAGGGGCGGGAGGGCGGCTACCGGGGAGCTGTTTTTT.

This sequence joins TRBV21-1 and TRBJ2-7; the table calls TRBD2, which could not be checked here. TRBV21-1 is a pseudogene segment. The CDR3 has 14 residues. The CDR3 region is CASSKEAILGEQYF. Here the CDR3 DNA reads TGTGCCAGCAGCAAAGAAGCCATCCTAGGCGAGCAGTACTTC.

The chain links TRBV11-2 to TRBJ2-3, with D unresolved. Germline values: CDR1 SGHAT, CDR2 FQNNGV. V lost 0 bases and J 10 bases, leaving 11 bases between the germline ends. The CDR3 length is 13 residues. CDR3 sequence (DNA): TGTGCCAGCAGCTTAGAGGTCATGCGCGCGCAGTATTTT. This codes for CASSLEVMRAQYF.

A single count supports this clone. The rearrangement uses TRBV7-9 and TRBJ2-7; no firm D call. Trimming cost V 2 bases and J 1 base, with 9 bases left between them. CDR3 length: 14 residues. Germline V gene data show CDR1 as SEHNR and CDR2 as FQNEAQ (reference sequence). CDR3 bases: TGTGCCAGCAGCTTACAGGCAGGATCCTACGAGCAGTACTTC. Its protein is CASSLQAGSYEQYF.

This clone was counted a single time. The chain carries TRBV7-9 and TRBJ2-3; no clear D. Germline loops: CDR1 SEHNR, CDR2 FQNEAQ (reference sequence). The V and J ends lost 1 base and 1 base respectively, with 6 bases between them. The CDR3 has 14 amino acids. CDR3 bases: TGTGCCAGCAGCTTAGGCGACCGCACAGATACGCAGTATTTT. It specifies CASSLGDRTDTQYF.

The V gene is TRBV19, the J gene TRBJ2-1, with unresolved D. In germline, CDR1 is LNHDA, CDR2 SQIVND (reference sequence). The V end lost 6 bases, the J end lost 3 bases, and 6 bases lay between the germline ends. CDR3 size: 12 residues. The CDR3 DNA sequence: TGTGCCAGTAGAGGATACTACAATGAGCAGTTCTTC. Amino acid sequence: CASRGYYNEQFF.

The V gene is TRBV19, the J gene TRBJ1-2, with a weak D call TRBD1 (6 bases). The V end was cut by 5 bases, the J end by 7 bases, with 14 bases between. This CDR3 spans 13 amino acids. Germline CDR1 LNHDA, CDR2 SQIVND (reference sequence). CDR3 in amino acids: CASSLTGNPGYTF. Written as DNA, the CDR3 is TGTGCCAGTAGTCTTACAGGGAATCCTGGCTACACCTTC.

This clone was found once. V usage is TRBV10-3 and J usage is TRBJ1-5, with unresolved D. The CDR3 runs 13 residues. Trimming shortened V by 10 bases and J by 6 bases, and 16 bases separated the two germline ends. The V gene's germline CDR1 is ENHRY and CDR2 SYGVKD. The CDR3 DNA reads TGTGCCACCGACGCGACTCCCGGTCAGCCCCAGCATTTT. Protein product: CATDATPGQPQHF.

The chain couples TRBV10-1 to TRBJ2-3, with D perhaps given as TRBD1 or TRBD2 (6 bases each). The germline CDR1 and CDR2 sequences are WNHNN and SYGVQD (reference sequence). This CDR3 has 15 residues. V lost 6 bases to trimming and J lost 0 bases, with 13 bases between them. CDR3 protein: CASSKGGLSTDTQYF. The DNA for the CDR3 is TGCGCCAGCAGCAAAGGGGGACTCAGCACAGATACGCAGTATTTT.

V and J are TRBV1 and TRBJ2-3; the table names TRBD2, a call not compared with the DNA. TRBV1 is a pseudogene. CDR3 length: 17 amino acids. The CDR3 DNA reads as TGCACCAGCAGCCAGACCGGGTTCCCCGGCGGGACAGATACGCAGTATTTT. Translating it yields CTSSQTGFPGGTDTQYF.

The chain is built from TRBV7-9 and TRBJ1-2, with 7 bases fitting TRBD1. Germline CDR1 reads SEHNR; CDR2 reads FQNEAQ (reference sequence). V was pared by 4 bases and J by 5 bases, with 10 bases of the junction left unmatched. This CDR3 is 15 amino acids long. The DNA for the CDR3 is TGTGCCAGCAGCTATTTTCGACAGGGCGGGTATGGCTACACCTTC. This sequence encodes CASSYFRQGGYGYTF.

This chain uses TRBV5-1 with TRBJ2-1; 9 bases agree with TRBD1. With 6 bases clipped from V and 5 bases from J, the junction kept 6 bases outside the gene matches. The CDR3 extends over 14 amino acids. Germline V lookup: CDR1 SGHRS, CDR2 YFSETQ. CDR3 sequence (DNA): TGCGCCAGCATGGGGGACAGGGACCACAATGAGCAGTTCTTC. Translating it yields CASMGDRDHNEQFF.

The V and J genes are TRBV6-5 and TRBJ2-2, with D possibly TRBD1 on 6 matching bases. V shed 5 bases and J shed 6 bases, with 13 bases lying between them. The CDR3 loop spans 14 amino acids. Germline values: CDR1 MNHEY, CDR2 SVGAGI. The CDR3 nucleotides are TGTGCCAGCAGTCTACAGGGTCTTGCCGGGGAGCTGTTTTTT. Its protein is CASSLQGLAGELFF.

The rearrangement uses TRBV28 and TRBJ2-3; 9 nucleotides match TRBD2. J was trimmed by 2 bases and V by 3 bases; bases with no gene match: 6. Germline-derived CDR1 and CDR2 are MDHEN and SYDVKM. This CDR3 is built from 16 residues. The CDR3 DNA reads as TGTGCCAGCAGTTTGCCCGGGACTAGCCTCACAGATACGCAGTATTTT. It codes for CASSLPGTSLTDTQYF.

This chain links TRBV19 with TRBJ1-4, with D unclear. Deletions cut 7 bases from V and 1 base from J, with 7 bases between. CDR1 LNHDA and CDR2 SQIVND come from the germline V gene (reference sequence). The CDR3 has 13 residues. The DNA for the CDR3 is TGTGCCAGTATGAGGAAAACTAATGAAAAACTGTTTTTT. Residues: CASMRKTNEKLFF.

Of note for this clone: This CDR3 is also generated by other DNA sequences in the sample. The CDR3 is CSARITDTQYF. CDR3 nucleotides: TGCAGTGCTCGGATCACAGATACGCAGTATTTT. The rearrangement joins TRBV20-1 to TRBJ2-3, with D uncertain. In germline, CDR1 is DFQATT, CDR2 SNEGSKA (reference sequence). The CDR3 spans 11 residues. Trimming pared 5 bases from V and 2 bases from J, leaving 5 bases between.

CDR3 region: CASSLTGVADTQYF. CDR3 in DNA: TGTGCCAGCAGCCTCACAGGGGTTGCAGATACGCAGTATTTT. The chain employs TRBV9 and TRBJ2-3; TRBD1 aligns across 7 bases. V dropped 4 bases and J dropped 4; count of bases not matched to a gene: 6. The length of the CDR3 is 14 residues. Germline CDR1 and CDR2: SGDLS and YYNGEE.

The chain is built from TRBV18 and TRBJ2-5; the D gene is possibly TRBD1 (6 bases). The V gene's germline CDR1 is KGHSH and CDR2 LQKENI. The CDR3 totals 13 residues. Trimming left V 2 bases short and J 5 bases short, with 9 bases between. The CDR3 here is CASSPSTGETQYF. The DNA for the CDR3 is TGTGCCAGCTCACCAAGTACAGGGGAGACCCAGTACTTC. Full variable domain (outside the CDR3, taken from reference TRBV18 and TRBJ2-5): NAGVMQNPRHLVRRRGQEARLRCSPMKGHSHVYWYRQLPEEGLKFMVYLQKENIIDESGMPKERFSAEFPKEGPSILRIQQVVRGDSAAYFCASSPSTGETQYFGPGTRLLVL.

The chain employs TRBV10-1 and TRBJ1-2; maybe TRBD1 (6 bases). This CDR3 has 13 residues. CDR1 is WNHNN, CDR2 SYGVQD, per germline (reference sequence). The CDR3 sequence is CAKGEGVNYGYTF. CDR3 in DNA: TGCGCGAAGGGGGAGGGGGTTAACTATGGCTACACCTTC.